The source of this TCR beta chain is a study of T cells in Graves' hyperthyroidism and ophthalmopathy. Study summary: Peripheral blood sampling occurred at initial diagnosis, before any treatment.

This clonotype has more than one count but fewer than ten. Active moderate-to-severe ophthalmopathy, Clinical Activity Score at least 3, NOSPECS at least 4, under 3 months' duration. Every diagnosis used clinical symptoms, serum thyroxine and TRAb, thyroid ultrasound and orbital computed tomography. With 6 bases clipped from V and 8 bases from J, the junction kept 6 bases outside the gene matches. The germline CDR1 and CDR2 sequences are KGHSH and LQKENI. The CDR3 loop spans 14 amino acids. Amplification yielded TCR beta CDR3 regions, with RNA transcripts as the source. The HTBI primer set drove a first-round RT-PCR of the TCR CDR3. TCRdb redid the calling of the multiplex PCR reads with MiXCR, one entry per CDR3 protein. Of 400,000 to 600,000 distinct CDR3 sequences in the sample, 15% to 20% are singletons; the top ten hold 25% to 30%.

The sequencing sample was made of blood. The rearrangement uses TRBV18 and TRBJ2-1, with 11 bases lining up with TRBD1. The clonotype originates from a woman aged 25 to 39 with Graves' ophthalmopathy. The CDR3 reads CASSPDRGPDEQFF. CDR3 DNA sequence: TGTGCCAGCTCGCCGGACAGGGGGCCCGATGAGCAGTTCTTC.